Listed below are T cell receptor beta chains from one sample, sequenced in a study of blood T cell repertoires in COVID-19. The assay was immunoSEQ multiplex PCR, and TCRdb's table has in-frame clones only and misses some. This sample has some 220,000 clones; 85% occur once, and the top ten carry about 6.3%. The specimen was peripheral blood. Source of these receptors: a woman aged 55 to 70 with active or convalescent COVID-19. Each CDR3 is given with its conserved first and last residue. A D gene is named only where the DNA matches it firmly. Expanded clones get a size class; other rows say once, few or many, or leave the size out.

CDR3nt | CDR3aa | j_gene | v_gene | abundance | d_gene
TGTGCCAGCAAGTTGGGACAGGGGGGAGGCTACACCTTC | CASKLGQGGGYTF | TRBJ1-2 | TRBV27 | NA | TRBD1
TGCGCCAGCAGCTCGTCTAGCTCTGGAAACACCATATATTTT | CASSSSSSGNTIYF | TRBJ1-3 | TRBV5-1 | NA | NA
TGTGCCTGGAGTGGGTCGGGGATGACTGAAGCTTTCTTT | CAWSGSGMTEAFF | TRBJ1-1 | TRBV30 | NA | NA
TGTGCCAGCTCGAATTTCCGGCCTAAGGCGGGTCAAGAGACCCAGTACTTC | CASSNFRPKAGQETQYF | TRBJ2-5 | TRBV18 | NA | NA
TGTGCCAGCAGTTCCAACGGACCCTTGGGCCGCGCCGGGGGTGAGCAGTTCTTC | CASSSNGPLGRAGGEQFF | TRBJ2-1 | TRBV6-2/TRBV6-3 | NA | NA
TGTGCCAGCAGCCAATTTGCTAGCGGGGGGATCCCCGAGTTCTTC | CASSQFASGGIPEFF | TRBJ2-1 | TRBV3-1/TRBV3-2 | NA | TRBD2
TGTGCCAGCAGTTCTACGAGGTTCACTGAAGCTTTCTTT | CASSSTRFTEAFF | TRBJ1-1 | TRBV27 | few | NA
TGTGCCGAAAGACAGGATAGCAATCAGCCCCAGCATTTT | CAERQDSNQPQHF | TRBJ1-5 | TRBV6-5 | NA | NA
TGTGCCAGCAGCTTAGACTCGCAACGACGGGGGTTCTATGAGCAGTTCTTC | CASSLDSQRRGFYEQFF | TRBJ2-1 | TRBV11-2 | NA | NA
TGTGCCACCAGAGGCAATTCACAGGGGAGCTCCTACAATGAGCAGTTCTTC | CATRGNSQGSSYNEQFF | TRBJ2-1 | TRBV24-1 | NA | TRBD1
TGTGCCAGCAGCTCGTTACGGGACACTGAAGCTTTCTTT | CASSSLRDTEAFF | TRBJ1-1 | TRBV7-2 | few | NA
TGTGCCACCAGCAGATACAGTAGCAATCAGCCCCAGCATTTT | CATSRYSSNQPQHF | TRBJ1-5 | TRBV15 | few | NA
TGTGCCAGTAGTTCCGGGGGGTCCGATTCACCCCTCCACTTT | CASSSGGSDSPLHF | TRBJ1-6 | TRBV19 | NA | NA
TGTGCCAGCACCGTGACAGGGAATAATTCACCCCTCCACTTT | CASTVTGNNSPLHF | TRBJ1-6 | TRBV13 | NA | TRBD1
TGTGCCAGCAGCCAAGTATCGAACTACGTACGGCAGTACTTC | CASSQVSNYVRQYF | TRBJ2-7 | TRBV14 | NA | NA
TGTGCCAGTATCGGGAGAGGCAGAGGCAATCAGCCCCAGCATTTT | CASIGRGRGNQPQHF | TRBJ1-5 | TRBV19 | NA | NA
TGTGCCAGCAGCCTTGGGGACAGCCAGAACACTGAAGCTTTCTTT | CASSLGDSQNTEAFF | TRBJ1-1 | TRBV3-1/TRBV3-2 | NA | TRBD1
TGTGCCAGCAGCTTCCCCGGGACTCACAATGAGCAGTTCTTC | CASSFPGTHNEQFF | TRBJ2-1 | TRBV5-4 | NA | NA
TGTGCCAGCCATACAGGGGGCTGGACAGATACGCAGTATTTT | CASHTGGWTDTQYF | TRBJ2-3 | TRBV2 | NA | TRBD1
TGCGCCAGCAGCTTGGGGACAGGGTGGCGGGAAAAACTGTTTTTT | CASSLGTGWREKLFF | TRBJ1-4 | TRBV5-1 | few | TRBD1
TGTGCCAGCAGCCAACAGGGCGATAGCAATCAGCCCCAGCATTTT | CASSQQGDSNQPQHF | TRBJ1-5 | TRBV9 | NA | NA
TGTGCCAGCAGTTGGGGACGGGGGGAAGGGTACGAGCAGTACTTC | CASSWGRGEGYEQYF | TRBJ2-7 | TRBV27 | NA | TRBD2
TGTGCCAGCACCTCGGACAGGGACTCCTACAATGAGCAGTTCTTC | CASTSDRDSYNEQFF | TRBJ2-1 | TRBV5-4 | NA | TRBD1
TGTGCCAGCTCAAGGCTTGGGACTACTAGAAACACCGGGGAGCTGTTTTTT | CASSRLGTTRNTGELFF | TRBJ2-2 | TRBV18 | NA | TRBD2
TGTGCCAGCAGCCCACTCACCACCGGAGGGGATACGCAGTATTTT | CASSPLTTGGDTQYF | TRBJ2-3 | TRBV7-2 | NA | NA
TGTGCCAGCAGCCAGCCGGGGACAGGGCCGAATGAAAAACTGTTTTTT | CASSQPGTGPNEKLFF | TRBJ1-4 | TRBV4-2 | NA | TRBD1
TGTGCCAGCAGGCGGGAGTTTGGGTACGAGCAGTACTTC | CASRREFGYEQYF | TRBJ2-7 | TRBV2 | NA | TRBD2
TGCGCCAGCAGCCTATATGGACAGGGAGACACTGAAGCTTTCTTT | CASSLYGQGDTEAFF | TRBJ1-1 | TRBV5-1 | NA | TRBD1
TGCGCCAGCAGCTCAGGGGTGGGTTACTATGGCTACACCTTC | CASSSGVGYYGYTF | TRBJ1-2 | TRBV5-1 | NA | NA
TGTGCCAGCAGTTTCTCTAGCACTGGCACCGGGGAGCTGTTTTTT | CASSFSSTGTGELFF | TRBJ2-2 | TRBV27 | NA | NA
TGTGCCTGGAGCTCGGGACAGGGGGTGGATGAGCAGTACTTC | CAWSSGQGVDEQYF | TRBJ2-7 | TRBV30 | NA | TRBD1
TGCAGTGCCGGACAGCAAGAGACCCAGTACTTC | CSAGQQETQYF | TRBJ2-5 | TRBV20-1 | once | NA
TGTGCCAGCAGCTTGGACCACGGGTCGCGGGATGGCTACACCTTC | CASSLDHGSRDGYTF | TRBJ1-2 | TRBV7-2 | NA | NA
TGTGCCAGCAGCTTATCTCGCGGTTCCTACGAGCAGTACTTC | CASSLSRGSYEQYF | TRBJ2-7 | TRBV5-4 | NA | NA
TGTGCCTGGAGTCCCCGGAGGTTTGGGAACACTGAAGCTTTCTTT | CAWSPRRFGNTEAFF | TRBJ1-1 | TRBV30 | NA | NA
TGTGCCAGCAGCGCACAGGGGAACGTAAGGGACACTGAAGCTTTCTTT | CASSAQGNVRDTEAFF | TRBJ1-1 | TRBV11-2 | NA | TRBD1
TGTGCCAGCAGCTCACGGACAGGCCCTCCTCTGAACAAATACAATGAGCAGTTCTTC | CASSSRTGPPLNKYNEQFF | TRBJ2-1 | TRBV21-1 | NA | NA
TGCGCCAGCAGCCAAGACGCGGGGGGGGAGGAGACCCAGTACTTC | CASSQDAGGEETQYF | TRBJ2-5 | TRBV4-1 | once | TRBD2
TGTGCCATCAGTGAGCTCGGGACAGGGGCCGGGGATGGCTACACCTTC | CAISELGTGAGDGYTF | TRBJ1-2 | TRBV10-3 | many | TRBD1
TGTGCCAGCACCTCCAGGTCCGGCATTCAGTACTTC | CASTSRSGIQYF | TRBJ2-4 | TRBV6-5 | NA | NA
TGTGCGAGCACCCCGGGACTAGCGGGAGCAGAGACCCAGTACTTC | CASTPGLAGAETQYF | TRBJ2-5 | TRBV6-5 | NA | TRBD2
TGTGCCAGCAGCTTTCGATCAAGCCGAGATACGCAGTATTTT | CASSFRSSRDTQYF | TRBJ2-3 | TRBV7-2 | NA | NA
TGTGCCAGCTCACCACGACAGAGCCCGGGGGGAGAGACCCAGTACTTC | CASSPRQSPGGETQYF | TRBJ2-5 | TRBV18 | NA | TRBD2
TGTGCCAGCAGACCTGACAGGGAAGGAGGCTACACCTTC | CASRPDREGGYTF | TRBJ1-2 | TRBV12-3/TRBV12-4 | once | TRBD1
TGTGCCAGCAGTTTAACTCAGGGGTATTCACCCCTCCACTTT | CASSLTQGYSPLHF | TRBJ1-6 | TRBV27 | NA | NA
TGTGCCAGCAGCCAAGATTATAGAGGGCGCGGCACCGGGGAGCTGTTTTTT | CASSQDYRGRGTGELFF | TRBJ2-2 | TRBV3-1/TRBV3-2 | NA | NA
TGTGCCAGCAGTGAAGCGGTGGGGGCGGAGCGGATCACAGATACGCAGTATTTT | CASSEAVGAERITDTQYF | TRBJ2-3 | TRBV6-1 | few | NA
TGCGCCAGCAGCGAGGGTCGGAACACTGAAGCTTTCTTT | CASSEGRNTEAFF | TRBJ1-1 | TRBV5-1 | NA | NA
TGTGCCAGCAGTTCTCACACAGGGTCTGGGGCCAACGTCCTGACTTTC | CASSSHTGSGANVLTF | TRBJ2-6 | TRBV28 | NA | NA
TGTGCCAGTAGTATAGTGTGGGGACTAGCGGGAGTGAACGGGGAGCTGTTTTTT | CASSIVWGLAGVNGELFF | TRBJ2-2 | TRBV19 | NA | TRBD2